This T cell receptor (beta chain) was retrieved from a study of early T cells in non-severe SARS-CoV-2 infection. The overall study: It was bulk RNA from unsorted whole blood that was sequenced, and the chains were unpaired.

A note on this clonotype: Its cognate antigen is unknown.

Findings of the study overall: Comparison of clonotypes with VDJdb favored anti-spike CD8 responses while missing private and CD4 specificities.

Attached unique molecular identifiers marked individual cDNA molecules. From the 5' RACE reads, TCRdb called clonotypes with MiXCR, one entry per CDR3 protein. The sample shows more than 85,000 distinct CDR3 sequences, roughly 12% of them seen only once. The CDR3 is 17 residues long. The germline V and J ends were trimmed by 2 bases and 0 bases, with 16 bases remaining between them. Germline assignment: CDR1 MDHEN and CDR2 SYDVKM. Sequences were derived from whole blood, sampled at baseline. The chain carries TRBV28 and TRBJ1-2; no clear D. The receptor was derived from an adult who was a healthcare worker with PCR-confirmed SARS-CoV-2 infection or an uninfected control (not recorded which). The CDR3 spells CASSLIVYDKTNYGYTF. The CDR3 DNA is TGTGCCAGCAGTTTAATTGTCTATGACAAAACTAACTATGGCTACACCTTC.